Below are 3 T cell receptor beta chains sequenced from a single sample in a study of blood T cell repertoires in COVID-19. Sequencing used immunoSEQ multiplex PCR; TCRdb keeps in-frame clones, though not all of them. The sample lists a few hundred thousand clones; roughly 80% were seen once. The sequenced sample consisted of peripheral blood. The receptors derive from a man older than 75 with acute or convalescent COVID-19.

V is TRBV19 and J is TRBJ2-2; 9 nucleotides line up with TRBD1. Germline lookup yields CDR1 LNHDA and CDR2 SQIVND (reference sequence). The CDR3 is made up of 16 amino acids. V dropped 1 base and J dropped 4; count of bases not matched to a gene: 4. CDR3 DNA: TGTGCCAGTAGTATAGCGGGACAGGGATTCACCGGGGAGCTGTTTTTT. Protein: CASSIAGQGFTGELFF.

Regarding this clone: One end of the junction fails to match germline, which may point to a read error. The chain joins TRBV12-3 or TRBV12-4 to TRBJ1-2; no firm D call. The length of the CDR3 is 11 residues. Here the CDR3 reads CASSSRYDYTF. The CDR3 DNA follows: TGTGCCAGCAGTTCCCGCTATGACTACACCTTC.

The genes are TRBV20-1 and TRBJ2-7; 14 nucleotides line up with TRBD2. V gave up 3 bases and J gave up 4 bases; unmatched junction bases: 8. CDR3 length: 16 amino acids. Germline V gene lookup returns CDR1 DFQATT and CDR2 SNEGSKA (reference sequence). Written as DNA, the CDR3 is TGCAGTGCTAGTACCCCGGGACTAGCGGGAGTGTACGAGCAGTACTTC. This encodes CSASTPGLAGVYEQYF.